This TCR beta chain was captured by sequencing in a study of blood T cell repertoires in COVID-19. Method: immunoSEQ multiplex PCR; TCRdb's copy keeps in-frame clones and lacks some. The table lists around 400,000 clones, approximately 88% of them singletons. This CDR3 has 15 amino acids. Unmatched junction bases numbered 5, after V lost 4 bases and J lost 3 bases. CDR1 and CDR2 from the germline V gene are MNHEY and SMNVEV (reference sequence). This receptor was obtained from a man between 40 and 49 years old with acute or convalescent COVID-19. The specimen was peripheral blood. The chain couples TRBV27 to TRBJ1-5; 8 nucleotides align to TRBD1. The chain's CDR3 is CASSSGTGINQPQHF. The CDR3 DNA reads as TGTGCCAGCAGTTCAGGGACAGGCATCAATCAGCCCCAGCATTTT.